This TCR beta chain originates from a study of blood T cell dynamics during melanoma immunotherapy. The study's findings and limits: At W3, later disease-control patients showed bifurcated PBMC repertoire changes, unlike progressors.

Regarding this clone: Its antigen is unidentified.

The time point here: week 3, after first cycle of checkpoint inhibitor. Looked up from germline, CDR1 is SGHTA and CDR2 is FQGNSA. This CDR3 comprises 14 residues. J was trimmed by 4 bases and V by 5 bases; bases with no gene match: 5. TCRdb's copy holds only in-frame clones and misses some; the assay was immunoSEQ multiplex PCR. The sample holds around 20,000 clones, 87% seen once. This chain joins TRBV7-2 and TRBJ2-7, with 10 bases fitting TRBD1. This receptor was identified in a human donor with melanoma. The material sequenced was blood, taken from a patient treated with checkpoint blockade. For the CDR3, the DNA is TGTGCCAGCAGCCCGGACAGGGGGTTATACGAGCAGTACTTC. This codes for CASSPDRGLYEQYF. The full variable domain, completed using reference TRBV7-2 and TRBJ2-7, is GAGVSQSPSNKVTEKGKDVELRCDPISGHTALYWYRQSLGQGLEFLIYFQGNSAPDKSGLPSDRFSAERTGGSVSTLTIQRTQQEDSAVYLCASSPDRGLYEQYFGPGTRLTVT.